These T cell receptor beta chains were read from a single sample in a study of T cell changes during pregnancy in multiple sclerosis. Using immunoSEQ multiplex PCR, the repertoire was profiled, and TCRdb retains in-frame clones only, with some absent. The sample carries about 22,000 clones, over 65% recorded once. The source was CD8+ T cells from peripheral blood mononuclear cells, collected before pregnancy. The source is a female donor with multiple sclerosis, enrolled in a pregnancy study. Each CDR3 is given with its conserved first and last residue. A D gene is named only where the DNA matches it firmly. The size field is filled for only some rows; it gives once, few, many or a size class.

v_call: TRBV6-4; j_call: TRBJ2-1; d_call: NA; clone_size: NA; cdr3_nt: TGTGCCAGCAGTGACGAAGAGCGGAGCTCCTACAATGAGCAGTTCTTC; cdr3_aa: CASSDEERSSYNEQFF
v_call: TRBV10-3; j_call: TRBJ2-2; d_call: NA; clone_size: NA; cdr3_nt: TGTGCCATCAGGCCGGGACAGGGGGCCCTAGCGGGAGGGCCTGCGAGAACCGGGGAGCTGTTTTTT; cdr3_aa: CAIRPGQGALAGGPARTGELFF
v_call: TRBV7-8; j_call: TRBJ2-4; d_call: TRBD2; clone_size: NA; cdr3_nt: TGTGCCAGCAGCCTTACGGGGGGAGGTGACATTCAGTACTTC; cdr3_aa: CASSLTGGGDIQYF
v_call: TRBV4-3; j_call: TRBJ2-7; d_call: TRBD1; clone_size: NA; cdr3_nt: TGCGCCAGCAGCCAAGATGGGACAGGGGCGCCCTACGAGCAGTACTTC; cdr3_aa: CASSQDGTGAPYEQYF
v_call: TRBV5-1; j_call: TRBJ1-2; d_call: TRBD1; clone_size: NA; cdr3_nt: TGCGCCAGCAGCGGAGGACAGGGGTCGGACTATGGCTACACCTTC; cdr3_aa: CASSGGQGSDYGYTF
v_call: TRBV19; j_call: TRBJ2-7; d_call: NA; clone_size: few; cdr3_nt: TGTGCCAGTAGAATCCGGGAAGCGGTATCCGAGCAGTACTTC; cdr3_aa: CASRIREAVSEQYF
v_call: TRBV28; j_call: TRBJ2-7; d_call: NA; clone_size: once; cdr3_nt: TGTGCCAGCAGCCCGGGGGGCCGGGTTACCTACGAGCAGTACTTC; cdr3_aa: CASSPGGRVTYEQYF
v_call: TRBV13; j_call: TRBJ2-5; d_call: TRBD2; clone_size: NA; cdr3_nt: TGTGCCAGCAGCTCGGGACTAGCGGGAGGGCCTGGGACCCAGTACTTC; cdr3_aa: CASSSGLAGGPGTQYF
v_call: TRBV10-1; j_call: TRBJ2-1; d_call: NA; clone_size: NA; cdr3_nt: TGCGCCAGCAGTGATGGGGGGGCGGTCAATGAGCAGTTCTTC; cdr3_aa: CASSDGGAVNEQFF
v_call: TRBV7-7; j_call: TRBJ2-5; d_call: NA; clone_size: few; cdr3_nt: TGTGCCAGCAGCTCATGGCCCCCAGAGACCCAGTACTTC; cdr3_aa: CASSSWPPETQYF
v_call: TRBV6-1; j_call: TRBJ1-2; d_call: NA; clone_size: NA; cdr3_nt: TGTGCCAGCAGGGGGGCTCTGGGAGCTAACTATGGCTACACCTTC; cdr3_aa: CASRGALGANYGYTF
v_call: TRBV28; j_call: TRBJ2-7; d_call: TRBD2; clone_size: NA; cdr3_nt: TGTGCCAGCAGTTTGCGGCTAGCGGGAGTCGAGCAGTACTTC; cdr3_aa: CASSLRLAGVEQYF
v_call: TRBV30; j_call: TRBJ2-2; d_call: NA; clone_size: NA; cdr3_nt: TGTGCCTGGAGTGTACGAGGCGGGGAGCTGTTTTTT; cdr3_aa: CAWSVRGGELFF
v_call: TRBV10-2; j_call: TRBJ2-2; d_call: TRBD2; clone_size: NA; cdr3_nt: TGCGCCAGCAGTGAATGGCTAGCGGGAGCGATGGGTGGGGAGCTGTTTTTT; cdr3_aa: CASSEWLAGAMGGELFF
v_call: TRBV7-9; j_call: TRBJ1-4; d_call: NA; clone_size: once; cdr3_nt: TGTGCTTGGGGGGGCTTTACTGAAAAACTGTTTTTT; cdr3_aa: CAWGGFTEKLFF
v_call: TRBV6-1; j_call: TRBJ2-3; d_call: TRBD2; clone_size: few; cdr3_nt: TGTGCCAGCAGTGGGGAACTAGCGGGAGTACAAGATACGCAGTATTTT; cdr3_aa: CASSGELAGVQDTQYF
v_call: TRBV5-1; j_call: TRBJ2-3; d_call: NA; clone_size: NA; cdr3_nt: TGCGCCAGCAGCTTGGATCCGGGAAGCACAGATACGCAGTATTTT; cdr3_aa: CASSLDPGSTDTQYF
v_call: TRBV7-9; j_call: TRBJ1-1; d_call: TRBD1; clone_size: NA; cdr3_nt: TGTGCCAGCAGCACGGGACAGGGGAACACTGAAGCTTTCTTT; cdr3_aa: CASSTGQGNTEAFF
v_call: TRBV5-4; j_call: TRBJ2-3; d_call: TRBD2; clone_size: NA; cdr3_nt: TGTGCCAGCAGCTTAAGACTAGCGGGAGGGTCGACCACAGATACGCAGTATTTT; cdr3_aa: CASSLRLAGGSTTDTQYF
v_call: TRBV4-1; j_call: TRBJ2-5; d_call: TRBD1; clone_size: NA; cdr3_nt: TGCGCCAGCAGCCTCACAGGGGGTAGTGGAACCCAGTACTTC; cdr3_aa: CASSLTGGSGTQYF
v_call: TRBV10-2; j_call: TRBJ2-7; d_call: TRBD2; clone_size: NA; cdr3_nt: TGCGCCAGCACGGATCTAGCGGGAGTAATATACGAGCAGTACTTC; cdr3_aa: CASTDLAGVIYEQYF
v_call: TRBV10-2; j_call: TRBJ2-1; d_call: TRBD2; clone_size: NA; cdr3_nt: TGCGCCAGCAGTGTCCGACTAGCGGCCTACAATGAGCAGTTCTTC; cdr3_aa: CASSVRLAAYNEQFF
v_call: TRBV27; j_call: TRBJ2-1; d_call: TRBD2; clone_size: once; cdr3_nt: TGTGCCAGCAGTGCACCGGGACTAGCGGGGTACAATGAGCAGTTCTTC; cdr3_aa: CASSAPGLAGYNEQFF
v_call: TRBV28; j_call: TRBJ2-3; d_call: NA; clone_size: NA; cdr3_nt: TGTGCCAGCACGGTACAGGGAACAGATACGCAGTATTTT; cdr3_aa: CASTVQGTDTQYF
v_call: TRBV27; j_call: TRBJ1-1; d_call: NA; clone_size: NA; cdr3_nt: TGTGCCAGCAGTCCCACAGGGAGGGGTAACACTGAAGCTTTCTTT; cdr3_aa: CASSPTGRGNTEAFF
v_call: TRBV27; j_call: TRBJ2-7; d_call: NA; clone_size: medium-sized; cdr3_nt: TGTGCCAGCAGTTACAAAAGCTCCTACGAGCAGTACTTC; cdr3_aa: CASSYKSSYEQYF
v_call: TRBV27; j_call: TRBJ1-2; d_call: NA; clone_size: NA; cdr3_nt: TGTGCCAGCAGTTTTTCCGGGTCTTCGCATCCTCCTAACTATGGCTACACCTTC; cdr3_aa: CASSFSGSSHPPNYGYTF
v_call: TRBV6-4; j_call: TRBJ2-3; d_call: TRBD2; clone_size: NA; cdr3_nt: TGTGCCAGCAGTGACTCTGGGGGAGGGCCAGTAGATACGCAGTATTTT; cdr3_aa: CASSDSGGGPVDTQYF
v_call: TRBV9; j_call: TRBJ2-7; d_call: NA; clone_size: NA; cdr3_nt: TGTGCCAGCAGCGTAGCTATAGTAACGACTAGAGATGGGTACGAGCAGTACTTC; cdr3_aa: CASSVAIVTTRDGYEQYF
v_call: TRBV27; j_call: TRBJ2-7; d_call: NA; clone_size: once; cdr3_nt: TGTGCCAGCAGTTTCAGGCTAACCTACGAGCAGTACTTC; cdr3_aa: CASSFRLTYEQYF
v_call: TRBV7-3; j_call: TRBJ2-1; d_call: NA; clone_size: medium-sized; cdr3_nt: TGTGCCAGCAGCCCAGGCCTGCACCCCAATGAGCAGTTCTTC; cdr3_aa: CASSPGLHPNEQFF
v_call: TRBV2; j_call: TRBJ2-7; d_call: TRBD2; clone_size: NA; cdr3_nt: TGTGCCAGCAGTGACCCTAGCGGGAGGAGGTACGAGCAGTACTTC; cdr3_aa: CASSDPSGRRYEQYF
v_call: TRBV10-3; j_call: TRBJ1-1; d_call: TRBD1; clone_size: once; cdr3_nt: TGTGCCATCAGTGAGAGGGACAGGGGCCGAAACATGAACACTGAAGCTTTCTTT; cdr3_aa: CAISERDRGRNMNTEAFF
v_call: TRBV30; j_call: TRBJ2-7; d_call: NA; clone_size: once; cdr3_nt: TGTGCCTGGAGTAGGGGAAATGAGCAGTACTTC; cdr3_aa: CAWSRGNEQYF
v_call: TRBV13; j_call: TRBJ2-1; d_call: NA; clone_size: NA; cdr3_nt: TGTGCCAGCAGCTCCAGCGGGCCCCCGAGGGATGAGCAGTTCTTC; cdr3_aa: CASSSSGPPRDEQFF
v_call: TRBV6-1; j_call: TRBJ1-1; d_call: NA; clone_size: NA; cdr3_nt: TGTGCCAGCAGTGAGAGGGGGGGTTGGGCCACTGAAGCTTTCTTT; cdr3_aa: CASSERGGWATEAFF
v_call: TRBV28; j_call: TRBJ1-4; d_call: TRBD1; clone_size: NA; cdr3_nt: TGTGCCAGCAGTTTATTAACGGGACAGGGGGGTGAAAAACTGTTTTTT; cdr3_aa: CASSLLTGQGGEKLFF
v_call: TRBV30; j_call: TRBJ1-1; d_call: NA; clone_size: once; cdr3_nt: TGTGCCTGGAGTGTACTCTCGAACACTGAAGCTTTCTTT; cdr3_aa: CAWSVLSNTEAFF
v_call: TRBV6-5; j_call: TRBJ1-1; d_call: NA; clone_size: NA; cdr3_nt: TGTGCCAGCAGTTACCGGAACACTGAAGCTTTCTTT; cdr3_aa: CASSYRNTEAFF
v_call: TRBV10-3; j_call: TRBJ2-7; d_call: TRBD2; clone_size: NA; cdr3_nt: TGTGCCACCGATAGCGGGCAAAGCCCCTACGAGCAGTACTTC; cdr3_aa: CATDSGQSPYEQYF
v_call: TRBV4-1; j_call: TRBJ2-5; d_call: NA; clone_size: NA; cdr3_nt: TGCGCCAGCAGCCAAGATGCGAGTCAAGAGACCCAGTACTTC; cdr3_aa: CASSQDASQETQYF
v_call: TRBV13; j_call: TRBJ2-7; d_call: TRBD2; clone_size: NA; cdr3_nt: TGTGCCAGCAGCCGCCCGGGACTAGCGGGAGGGCCTTGGAACGAGCAGTACTTC; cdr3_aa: CASSRPGLAGGPWNEQYF
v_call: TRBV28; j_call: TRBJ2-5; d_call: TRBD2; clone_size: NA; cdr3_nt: TGTGCCAGCAGTTCAATGGATGGGACTAGCGGGCGGGTGGAGACCCAGTACTTC; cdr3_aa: CASSSMDGTSGRVETQYF
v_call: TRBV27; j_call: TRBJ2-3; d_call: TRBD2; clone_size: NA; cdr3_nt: TGTGCCAGCAGTTATTGGTGTGGACTAGCGGACTGCACAGATACGCAGTATTTT; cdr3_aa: CASSYWCGLADCTDTQYF
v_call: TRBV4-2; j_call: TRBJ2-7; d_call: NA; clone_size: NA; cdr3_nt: TGTGCCAGCAGCCTAAACCGGGATCGGTCCTACGAGCAGTACTTC; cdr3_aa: CASSLNRDRSYEQYF
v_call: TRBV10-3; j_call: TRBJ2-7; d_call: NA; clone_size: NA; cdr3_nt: TGTGCCATCAGTGAGGCGGGCGAGCAGTACTTC; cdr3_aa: CAISEAGEQYF
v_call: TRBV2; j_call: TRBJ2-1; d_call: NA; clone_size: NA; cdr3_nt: TGTGCCAGCAGGGACTATGAACCCGGGAGTCGATACAATGAGCAGTTCTTC; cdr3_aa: CASRDYEPGSRYNEQFF
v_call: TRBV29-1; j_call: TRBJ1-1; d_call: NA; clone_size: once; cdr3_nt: TGCAGCGCCGAGAGAGGCACTGAAGCTTTCTTT; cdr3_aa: CSAERGTEAFF
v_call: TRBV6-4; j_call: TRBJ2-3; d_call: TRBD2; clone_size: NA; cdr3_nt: TGTGCCAGCAGCGGGACTAGCGGGAGTGGAGATACGCAGTATTTT; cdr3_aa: CASSGTSGSGDTQYF
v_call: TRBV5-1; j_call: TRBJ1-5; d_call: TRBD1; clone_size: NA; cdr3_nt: TGCGCCAGCAGCTTGGGAGGACAGGGCAATCAGCCCCAGCATTTT; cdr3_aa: CASSLGGQGNQPQHF
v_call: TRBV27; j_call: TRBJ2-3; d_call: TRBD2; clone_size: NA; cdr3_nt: TGTGCCAGCAGTTTACTAGCGGGGGCCACAGATACGCAGTATTTT; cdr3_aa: CASSLLAGATDTQYF
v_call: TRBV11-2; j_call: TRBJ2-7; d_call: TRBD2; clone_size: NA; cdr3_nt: TGTGCCAGCAGCCACCCGGGGGGGACTTCCACCTACGAGCAGTACTTC; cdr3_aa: CASSHPGGTSTYEQYF
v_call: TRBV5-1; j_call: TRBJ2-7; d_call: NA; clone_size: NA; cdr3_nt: TGCGCCAGCAGCTTGGGGTTTCAAGGGGCACGGTCCTACGAGCAGTACTTC; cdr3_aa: CASSLGFQGARSYEQYF
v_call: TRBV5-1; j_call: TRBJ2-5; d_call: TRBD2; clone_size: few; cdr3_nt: TGCGCCAGCAGCCGGAAACAAAGCGGGGATCTCCGTCGAACCTACTTC; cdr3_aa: CASSRKQSGDLRRTYF
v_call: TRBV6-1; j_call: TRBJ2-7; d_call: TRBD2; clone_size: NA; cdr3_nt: TGTGCCAGCAGCTTCCTACTAGCGGACTACGAGCAGTACTTC; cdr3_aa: CASSFLLADYEQYF